The present TCR beta chain was sequenced within a study of blood T cell repertoires in COVID-19. Study background: COVID-19 samples, acute and convalescent, were from the United States, Italy and Spain. In each case, the material was cDNA or gDNA derived from T cells, B-cell-depleted T cells, or PBMCs.

This clone appeared once. Authors' processing steps: From reference gene primer amplification, estimates of nucleated cell counts were derived. Profiling relied on immunoSEQ multiplex PCR, and the TCRdb table lists in-frame clones only, not all of them. Clonal size and the V and J genes are those of that table, whereas D and trimming came from the DNA. The table records fewer than 40,000 clones, roughly 75% of them present only once. The CDR3 is 15 amino acids. Trimming removed 2 bases from V and 8 bases from J; junction bases left unmatched: 8. CDR1 MNHEY and CDR2 SVGAGI come from the germline V gene.

Sequencing used peripheral blood. J is TRBJ1-1 and V is TRBV6-5; 10 positions match TRBD1. The sequence was obtained from an elderly man with active or convalescent COVID-19. The CDR3 spells CASSYEGTGAREAFF. DNA of the CDR3: TGTGCCAGCAGTTACGAGGGGACAGGGGCGCGGGAAGCTTTCTTT.